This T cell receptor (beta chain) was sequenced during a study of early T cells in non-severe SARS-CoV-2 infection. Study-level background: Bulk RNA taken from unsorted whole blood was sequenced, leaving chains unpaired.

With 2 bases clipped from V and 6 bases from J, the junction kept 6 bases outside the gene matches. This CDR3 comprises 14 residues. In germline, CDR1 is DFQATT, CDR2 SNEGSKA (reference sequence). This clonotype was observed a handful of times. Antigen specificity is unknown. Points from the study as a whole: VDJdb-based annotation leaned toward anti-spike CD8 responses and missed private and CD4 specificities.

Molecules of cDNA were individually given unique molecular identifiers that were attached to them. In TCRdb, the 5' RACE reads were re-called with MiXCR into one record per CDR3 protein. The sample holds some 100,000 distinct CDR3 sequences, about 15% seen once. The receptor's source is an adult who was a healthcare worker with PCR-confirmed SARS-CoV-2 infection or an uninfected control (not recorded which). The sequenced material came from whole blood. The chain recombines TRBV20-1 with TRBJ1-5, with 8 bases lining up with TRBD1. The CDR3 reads CSARSQGGSQPQHF. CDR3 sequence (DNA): TGCAGTGCTAGATCACAGGGGGGGAGTCAGCCCCAGCATTTT.